A single T cell receptor beta chain is shown here with its context. These data are taken from a study of cytomegalovirus exposure and HLA in healthy donors. CDR1 is SGHRS and CDR2 is YFSETQ in the germline V gene. This CDR3 contains 13 residues. V shed 3 bases and J shed 0 bases, with 6 bases lying between them. Primers: 60 Vbeta forward and 13 Jbeta reverse. Only in-frame clones appear in the TCRdb table, and some are missing; sequencing was by immunoSEQ multiplex PCR. The repertoire holds about 140,000 clones, with over 70% as singletons. The chain is built from TRBV5-1 and TRBJ1-2; no clear D. The clonotype originates from a man between 18 and 29 years old in good health and CMV-seronegative. The source material was PBMCs. CDR3 residues: CASSSATNYGYTF. The DNA for the CDR3 is TGCGCCAGCAGCTCCGCTACTAACTATGGCTACACCTTC. Based on the CDR3 plus reference TRBV5-1 and TRBJ1-2, the full variable domain is KAGVTQTPRYLIKTRGQQVTLSCSPISGHRSVSWYQQTPGQGLQFLFEYFSETQRNKGNFPGRFSGRQFSNSRSEMNVSTLELGDSALYLCASSSATNYGYTFGSGTRLTVV.